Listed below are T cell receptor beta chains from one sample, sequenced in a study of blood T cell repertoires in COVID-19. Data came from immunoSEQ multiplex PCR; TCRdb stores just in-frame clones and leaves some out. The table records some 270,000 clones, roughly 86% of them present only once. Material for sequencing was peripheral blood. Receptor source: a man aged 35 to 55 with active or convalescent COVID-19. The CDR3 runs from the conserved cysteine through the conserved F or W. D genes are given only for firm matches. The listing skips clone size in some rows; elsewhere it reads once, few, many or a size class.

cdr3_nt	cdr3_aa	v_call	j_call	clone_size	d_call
TGTGCCTGGAATCCGGGACAGGGGGACACCGGGGAGCTGTTTTTT	CAWNPGQGDTGELFF	TRBV30	TRBJ2-2	NA	TRBD1
TGTGCCAGTACCCCGACACGGTATAATTCACCCCTCCACTTT	CASTPTRYNSPLHF	TRBV19	TRBJ1-6	NA	NA
TGTGCCAGCTCACCAAACAGCCAGGCTGGGGAGACCCAGTACTTC	CASSPNSQAGETQYF	TRBV18	TRBJ2-5	NA	NA
TGTGCCAGCAGCCAAGCTCCTAGCGGGAGTGCGGGCGGGGAGCTGTTTTTT	CASSQAPSGSAGGELFF	TRBV3-1/TRBV3-2	TRBJ2-2	NA	TRBD2
TGTGCCAGCAGCCTGGGACTAAGGATTAATGAGCAGTTCTTC	CASSLGLRINEQFF	TRBV5-8	TRBJ2-1	NA	TRBD2
TGTGCCAGCAGCCCTCGGACTAGCGGGAGGTATGAGCAGTTCTTC	CASSPRTSGRYEQFF	TRBV11-3	TRBJ2-1	NA	TRBD2
TGTGCCAGCGGAGGACAGACAGCGGACTGGGAAGTCGTGCATACGCAGTATTTT	CASGGQTADWEVVHTQYF	TRBV7-8	TRBJ2-3	NA	NA
TGTGCCAGCGGAAGGACAGGGTCCAACTATGGCTACACCTTC	CASGRTGSNYGYTF	TRBV11-3	TRBJ1-2	NA	TRBD1
TGTGCCAGCAGTGACCTACTGGGACAGGGAAGCTATGGCTACACCTTC	CASSDLLGQGSYGYTF	TRBV2	TRBJ1-2	NA	TRBD1
TGTGCCAGCAGCCCCATCCGACAGGGTTTTAACACTGAAGCTTTCTTT	CASSPIRQGFNTEAFF	TRBV5-4	TRBJ1-1	NA	TRBD1
TGTGCCAGCAGCCCGGGATATAACACTGAAGCTTTCTTT	CASSPGYNTEAFF	TRBV6-5	TRBJ1-1	NA	NA
TGTGCCAGCAGCCCTAGCGGGAGTGGAACAGATACGCAGTATTTT	CASSPSGSGTDTQYF	TRBV7-3	TRBJ2-3	NA	TRBD2
TGCGCCAGCAGTGAGCACCGGGACTACCAGTTCTTC	CASSEHRDYQFF	TRBV10-2	TRBJ2-1	NA	TRBD2
TGTGCCAGCACTACAAAACCCGGGATCAACTATGGCTACACCTTC	CASTTKPGINYGYTF	TRBV6-5	TRBJ1-2	NA	NA
TGTGCCAGCAGTGAACGGGGGACTGGCACAGATACGCAGTATTTT	CASSERGTGTDTQYF	TRBV25-1	TRBJ2-3	NA	NA
TGTGCCAGCAGCTTAGAAGCGTACCAAGAGACCCAGTACTTC	CASSLEAYQETQYF	TRBV7-2	TRBJ2-5	few	NA
TGTGCCAGCAGCCCCACCAGAGAGACCCAGTACTTC	CASSPTRETQYF	TRBV11-3	TRBJ2-5	NA	NA
TGCAGTGCTAGTGCGACTAGCGGGAAGACAGATACGCAGTATTTT	CSASATSGKTDTQYF	TRBV20-1	TRBJ2-3	few	TRBD2
TGTGCCAGCAGCACCACGGACAGGGCGGATGGCTACACCTTC	CASSTTDRADGYTF	TRBV5-6	TRBJ1-2	NA	TRBD1
TGTGCCAGCAGCCAAGGTGGGAAGGGGAATGAAAAACTGTTTTTT	CASSQGGKGNEKLFF	TRBV4-2	TRBJ1-4	NA	NA
TGTGCCGCCACCAGCCAAAGGGGATACTATGGCTACACCTTC	CAATSQRGYYGYTF	TRBV6-5	TRBJ1-2	NA	NA
TGTGCCATCAGTGAGTCTTTTAGGGCTAGCGGGAGGCAAGAGACCCAGTACTTC	CAISESFRASGRQETQYF	TRBV10-3	TRBJ2-5	NA	TRBD2
TGTGCCACCAGTGATGGTACAGCAGTCTATGGCTACACCTTC	CATSDGTAVYGYTF	TRBV24-1	TRBJ1-2	NA	NA
TGCAGCGTCGGGACAGGGCACACCGGGGAGCTGTTTTTT	CSVGTGHTGELFF	TRBV29-1	TRBJ2-2	NA	TRBD1
TGTGCCAGCAGCCAACGGACAGCTGGCTACACCTTC	CASSQRTAGYTF	TRBV3-1/TRBV3-2	TRBJ1-2	once	NA
TGTGCTAGCAGCGCAGGGCCTTATACAGGGGCGAACACCGGGGAGCTGTTTTTT	CASSAGPYTGANTGELFF	TRBV7-7	TRBJ2-2	NA	TRBD1
TGTGCCAGCAGCCAAGTTTCAGGGAACACTGAAGCTTTCTTT	CASSQVSGNTEAFF	TRBV14	TRBJ1-1	NA	NA
TGCAGTGCAAGTCCTCCAGGGGGCTATCAGCCCCAGCATTTT	CSASPPGGYQPQHF	TRBV20-1	TRBJ1-5	NA	TRBD1
TGTGCCAGCAGCTGGACTAGCGGGAGGGCCCCCCACAATGAGCAGTTCTTC	CASSWTSGRAPHNEQFF	TRBV11-2	TRBJ2-1	NA	TRBD2
TGTGCCAGCAGCCCCTTAAGTGGGGACAGGGGTGAGACCCAGTACTTC	CASSPLSGDRGETQYF	TRBV4-2	TRBJ2-5	NA	TRBD1
TGTACCAGCAGTGAAATTCCGACAGGGGGCAATTCACCCCTCCACTTT	CTSSEIPTGGNSPLHF	TRBV2	TRBJ1-6	NA	TRBD1
TGTGCCAGCAGCGTTCAATCCGGACAGACCTACGAGCAGTACTTC	CASSVQSGQTYEQYF	TRBV9	TRBJ2-7	NA	NA
TGTGCCAGCAGTTACCCCGGGAAAGAAGCTTTCTTT	CASSYPGKEAFF	TRBV6-5	TRBJ1-1	NA	NA
TGCGCCAGCAGCACCCCCGGGGGTGGTGACGAGCAGTACTTC	CASSTPGGGDEQYF	TRBV5-1	TRBJ2-7	NA	NA
TGTGCCAGCAGCTTGGGGCGGGAAATCTATGGCTACACCTTC	CASSLGREIYGYTF	TRBV5-6	TRBJ1-2	NA	NA
TGCGCCAGCAGCATCGGACAGGGACTTTACGAGCAGTACTTC	CASSIGQGLYEQYF	TRBV5-1	TRBJ2-7	NA	TRBD1
TGTGCCAGCAGCTCCGTGACTAGCAAGCAGTTCTTC	CASSSVTSKQFF	TRBV11-3	TRBJ2-1	NA	TRBD2
TGTGCCAGCAGCTTAGAGCACTCCGGTAAAGCTTTCTTT	CASSLEHSGKAFF	TRBV11-2	TRBJ1-1	NA	NA
TGTGCCAGCAGTTACTCGAAAAACGCTATCGGAAACACCATATATTTT	CASSYSKNAIGNTIYF	TRBV6-6	TRBJ1-3	NA	NA
TGTGCCAGCAGTTCCTCAAGTCGGGGGCCCCAGCATTTT	CASSSSSRGPQHF	TRBV28	TRBJ1-5	NA	NA
TGTGCCACCAAAAGGACAGGCGGGCCTGAAGCTTTCTTT	CATKRTGGPEAFF	TRBV6-5	TRBJ1-1	NA	TRBD1
TGTGCCAGCAGCTTGATCCCGGGACAGAGACCCTACGAGCAGTACTTC	CASSLIPGQRPYEQYF	TRBV5-5	TRBJ2-7	NA	TRBD1
TGTGCCAGCAGTGAAGGCCAGATCTACGAGCAGTACTTC	CASSEGQIYEQYF	TRBV6-1	TRBJ2-7	NA	NA
TGTGCCTGGAGATTGAAGGCAGGCACTGAAGCTTTCTTT	CAWRLKAGTEAFF	TRBV30	TRBJ1-1	NA	NA
TGTGCCAGCTCACCACCGGGACAGGGGGTAAATGGGGTAAATGAGCAGTTCTTC	CASSPPGQGVNGVNEQFF	TRBV18	TRBJ2-1	NA	TRBD1
TGTGCCAGCAGCCCGGGGAAGGTTCACGTACGCACAGATACGCAGTATTTT	CASSPGKVHVRTDTQYF	TRBV9	TRBJ2-3	few	NA
TGTGCCAGCAGCTTAAGGAGGGGAGAGACCCAGTACTTC	CASSLRRGETQYF	TRBV11-2	TRBJ2-5	NA	NA
TGCGCCAGCAGCTTGGCAGGGGTTTTGCCCTACGAGCAGTACTTC	CASSLAGVLPYEQYF	TRBV5-1	TRBJ2-7	NA	NA
TGTGCCAGTAGTATAGGGACAGGGAACACTGAAGCTTTCTTT	CASSIGTGNTEAFF	TRBV19	TRBJ1-1	NA	TRBD1
TGTGCCAGCGGAGAGACTTGGGAAAAACTGTTTTTT	CASGETWEKLFF	TRBV2	TRBJ1-4	NA	NA
TGTGCCAGCAGTTACTCGACACAGGGTAACACTGAAGCTTTCTTT	CASSYSTQGNTEAFF	TRBV6-6	TRBJ1-1	NA	NA
TGTGCCAGCAGACAGGGATTTGGAGACACTGAAGCTTTCTTT	CASRQGFGDTEAFF	TRBV3-1/TRBV3-2	TRBJ1-1	once	NA
TGCGCCAGCAGCCCGGGGGACAGGCCTGCAGCTTTCTTT	CASSPGDRPAAFF	TRBV10-1	TRBJ1-1	NA	TRBD1
TGTGCCAGCAGCTTTGGGCAGTCCTACGAGCAGTACTTC	CASSFGQSYEQYF	TRBV5-5	TRBJ2-7	NA	NA
TGTGCCATCAGCTCCCGGCCCTCAGGGGACGGGGAGCTGTTTTTT	CAISSRPSGDGELFF	TRBV10-3	TRBJ2-2	NA	NA
TGTGCCAGCAGCGCTGGAGGGACAGGGGTTACGAGCAATCAGCCCCAGCATTTT	CASSAGGTGVTSNQPQHF	TRBV9	TRBJ1-5	NA	TRBD1